Below, one T cell receptor (beta chain) is given with its context. Its antigen has not been determined. Per-base qualities were not stored, and no clone one base away is much larger. The collaborating institutions used their own protocols to collect whole blood in K2EDTA tubes. For TCRbeta analysis, collaborator samples were shipped as frozen whole blood, as isolated PBMCs, or as DNA extracted from either sample type. The CDR3 runs 19 residues from the cysteine to the phenylalanine. Just the 57-base CDR3 DNA is kept, in frame starting at base 1. Looking up the germline V gene yields CDR1 SGHTA and CDR2 FQGTGA. V lost 4 bases and J lost 1 base, and the count of bases not matched to a germline gene is 13. The immunoSEQ Assay, a bias-controlled multiplex PCR, was used to amplify TCRbeta CDR3 regions from genomic DNA. The authors processed their data as follows. Within the assay, amplification of reference gene primers was used to estimate how many nucleated cells each sample contained. To quantify the absolute abundance of each unique TCRbeta CDR3 rearrangement, sequence reads were collapsed and filtered. Productive Simpson clonality was computed per sample as the square root of Simpson's diversity index over productive rearrangements. Entries here come from immuneACCESS through TCRdb and include only in-frame sequences with V and J called. Some clones fail to appear in such tables; in the studies checked, an unresolved V gene covers under half of the shortfall, and the cause of the remainder is unknown. Clone size and the V and J calls come from that table; the DNA yielded D and trimming. In all, the sample holds 250,000 to 300,000 clones, and approximately 81% of those were seen once. The ten top clones hold 4.2% of the sample.

This entry belongs to a study of blood T cell repertoires in COVID-19 (dated by TCRdb to 2020 to 2021). Turning to the overall study: Samples from collaborators originated in the United States, Italy and Spain and spanned both the acute and convalescent phases of COVID-19. Deeply sampled blood TCRbeta repertoires from subjects exposed to, actively infected with, or recovered from COVID-19 were included in the dataset. The material from the prospective study consisted of cDNA or gDNA derived from T cells, B-cell-depleted T cells, or PBMCs. Samples were obtained from the ongoing ImmuneRACE study (first 160 participants) and from approximately 1,200 subjects provided by 6 global collaborators. The repertoires were released in a freely available public database intended as a resource for research on the immune response to SARS-CoV-2. Sample metadata almost always included a de-identified subject ID, COVID-19 status, age in years and sex. Where available, HLA class I and class II types were obtained from metadata supplied by the sample provider rather than from assay-based typing. Broad study findings and their caveats: The quantity of clinical and demographic metadata differed by source and by participant and was supplied without curation.

Sequenced sample: peripheral blood. The source is a man aged 55 to 70 with acute or convalescent COVID-19. The chain joins TRBV7-3 to TRBJ2-1, and 10 junctional nucleotides match TRBD2. The DNA sequence reads TGTGCCAGCAGCTCCAGGGGAAGGTTAGCGGGGGGTTCCTACAATGAGCAGTTCTTC. This translates into CASSSRGRLAGGSYNEQFF.